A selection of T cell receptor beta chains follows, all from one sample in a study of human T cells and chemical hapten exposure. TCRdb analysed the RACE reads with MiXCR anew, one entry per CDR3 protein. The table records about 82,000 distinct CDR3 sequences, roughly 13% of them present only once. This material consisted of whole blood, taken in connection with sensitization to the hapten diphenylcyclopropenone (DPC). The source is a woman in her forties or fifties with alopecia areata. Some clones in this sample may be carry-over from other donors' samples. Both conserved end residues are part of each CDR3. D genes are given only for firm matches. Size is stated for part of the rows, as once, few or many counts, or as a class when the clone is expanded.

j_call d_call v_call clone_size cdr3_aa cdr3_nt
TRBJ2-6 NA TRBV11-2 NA CASSPRTVSGANALTF TGTGCCAGCAGCCCCCGGACGGTCTCTGGGGCCAACGCCCTGACTTTC
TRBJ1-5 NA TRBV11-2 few CASSPERGQPQHF TGTGCCAGCAGCCCAGAACGGGGGCAGCCCCAGCATTTT
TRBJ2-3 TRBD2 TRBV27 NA CASSLSLRTSGSIVDTQYF TGTGCCAGCAGTTTATCGTTGCGGACTAGCGGGAGTATTGTAGATACGCAGTATTTT
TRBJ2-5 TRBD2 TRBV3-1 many CASSQVGLAGGETQYF TGTGCCAGCAGCCAAGTAGGACTAGCGGGCGGTGAGACCCAGTACTTC
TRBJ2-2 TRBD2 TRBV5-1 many CASNDERLAGTGELFF TGCGCCAGCAACGATGAAAGACTAGCAGGCACCGGGGAGCTGTTTTTT
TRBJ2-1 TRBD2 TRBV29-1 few CSVLGLAGFREQFF TGCAGCGTCCTGGGACTAGCGGGATTTCGTGAGCAGTTCTTC
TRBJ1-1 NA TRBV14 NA CASSQGQSRGRANTEAFF TGTGCCAGCAGCCAAGGGCAATCCCGGGGTAGGGCAAACACTGAAGCTTTCTTT
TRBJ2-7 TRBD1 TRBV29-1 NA CSVEDLRDRAYEQYF TGCAGCGTTGAAGATCTCCGGGACAGGGCTTACGAGCAGTACTTC
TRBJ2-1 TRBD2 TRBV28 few CASSTPSGLVHNEQFF TGTGCCAGCAGTACACCATCGGGACTAGTCCACAATGAGCAGTTCTTC
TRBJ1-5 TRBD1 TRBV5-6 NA CASSWGQYSNQPQHF TGTGCCAGCAGCTGGGGACAGTATAGCAATCAGCCCCAGCATTTT
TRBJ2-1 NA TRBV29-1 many CSVELDEQFF TGCAGCGTTGAATTGGATGAGCAGTTCTTC
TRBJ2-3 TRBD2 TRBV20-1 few CSALAGGTDTQYF TGCAGTGCGCTAGCGGGAGGGACAGATACGCAGTATTTT
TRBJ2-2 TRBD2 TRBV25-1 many CASSELAGVSVGTGELFF TGTGCCAGCAGCGAGTTAGCGGGAGTATCAGTCGGCACCGGGGAGCTGTTTTTT
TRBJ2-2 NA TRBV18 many CASSLLSSFSYQNTGELFF TGTGCCAGCTCACTACTCTCTAGCTTCTCATACCAGAACACCGGGGAGCTGTTTTTT
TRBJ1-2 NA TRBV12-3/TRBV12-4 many CASTLGANYGYTF TGTGCCAGCACCCTTGGAGCTAACTATGGCTACACCTTC
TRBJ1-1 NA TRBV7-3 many CASKTQGRSTEAFF TGTGCCAGCAAGACTCAGGGTAGGAGCACTGAAGCTTTCTTT
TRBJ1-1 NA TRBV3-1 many CASTPYGGRSTEAFF TGTGCCAGCACCCCATATGGGGGGCGCAGCACTGAAGCTTTCTTT
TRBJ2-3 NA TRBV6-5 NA CASRSPATDTQYF TGTGCCAGCAGAAGCCCTGCCACAGATACGCAGTATTTT
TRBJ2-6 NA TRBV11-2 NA CASSPIAASGANVLTF TGTGCCAGCAGCCCAATAGCGGCTTCTGGGGCCAACGTCCTGACTTTC
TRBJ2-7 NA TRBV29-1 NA CSVGRQLSYEQYF TGCAGCGTTGGGAGACAGTTAAGCTACGAGCAGTACTTC
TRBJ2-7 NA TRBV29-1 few CSVEDRNHEQYF TGCAGCGTTGAAGACCGGAACCACGAGCAGTACTTC
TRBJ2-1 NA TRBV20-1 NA CSATSSSYNEQFF TGCAGTGCTACCTCCAGCTCCTACAATGAGCAGTTCTTC
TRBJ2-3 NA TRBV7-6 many CASSLEGPDTQYF TGTGCCAGCAGCTTAGAGGGTCCAGATACGCAGTATTTT
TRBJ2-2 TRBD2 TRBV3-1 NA CASSQLGGVGTGELFF TGTGCCAGCAGCCAACTTGGGGGGGTCGGCACCGGGGAGCTGTTTTTT
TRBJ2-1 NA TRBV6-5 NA CASSYRLTSYNEQFF TGTGCCAGCAGTTACCGACTTACTTCCTACAATGAGCAGTTCTTC
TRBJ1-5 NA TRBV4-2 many CASSQVGNLRQPQHF TGTGCCAGCAGCCAAGTCGGAAATCTCCGACAGCCCCAGCATTTT
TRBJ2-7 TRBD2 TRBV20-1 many CSARDKREPYEQYF TGCAGTGCTAGAGATAAGCGGGAGCCCTACGAGCAGTACTTC
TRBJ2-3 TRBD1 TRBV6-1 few CASTPFQGAADTQYF TGTGCCAGCACCCCGTTTCAGGGGGCTGCAGATACGCAGTATTTT
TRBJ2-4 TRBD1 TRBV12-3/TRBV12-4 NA CASRRSRITGGLTKNIQYF TGTGCCAGCAGACGCAGCCGCATCACAGGGGGTTTAACCAAAAACATTCAGTACTTC
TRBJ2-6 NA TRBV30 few CALPSGANVLTF TGTGCCCTTCCATCTGGGGCCAACGTCCTGACTTTC
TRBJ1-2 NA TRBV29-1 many CSVEGVNRYGYTF TGCAGCGTTGAAGGAGTTAATCGCTATGGCTACACCTTC
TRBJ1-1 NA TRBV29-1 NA CSVERGHPPGEAFF TGCAGCGTTGAAAGAGGCCACCCTCCTGGTGAAGCTTTCTTT
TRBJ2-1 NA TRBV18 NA CASSPLNPGPYNEQFF TGTGCCAGCTCCCCCCTGAACCCGGGCCCCTACAATGAGCAGTTCTTC
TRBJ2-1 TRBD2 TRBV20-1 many CSASSPGLAGGRAVDEQFF TGCAGTGCTAGCTCCCCGGGACTAGCGGGAGGGCGTGCTGTAGATGAGCAGTTCTTC
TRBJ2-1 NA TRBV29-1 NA CSSNRGYNEQFF TGCAGCTCGAATCGGGGGTACAATGAGCAGTTCTTC
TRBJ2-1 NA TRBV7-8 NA CASSLALGTPGGSYNEQFF TGTGCCAGCAGCTTAGCGCTTGGGACTCCCGGGGGCTCCTACAATGAGCAGTTCTTC
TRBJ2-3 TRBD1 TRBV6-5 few CASSATGATQYF TGTGCCAGCAGTGCCACAGGGGCTACGCAGTATTTT
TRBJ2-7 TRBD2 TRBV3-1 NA CASSRGSGPYEQYF TGTGCCAGCAGCCGGGGTAGCGGGCCATACGAGCAGTACTTC
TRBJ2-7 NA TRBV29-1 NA CSVEDPDSYEQYF TGCAGCGTTGAAGACCCAGACTCCTACGAGCAGTACTTC
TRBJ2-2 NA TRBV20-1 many CSARDQEHSNTGELFF TGCAGTGCTAGAGATCAAGAACATTCGAACACCGGGGAGCTGTTTTTT
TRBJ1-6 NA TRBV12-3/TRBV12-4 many CASSPAGAYNSPLHF TGTGCCAGCAGTCCCGCTGGGGCCTATAATTCACCCCTCCACTTT
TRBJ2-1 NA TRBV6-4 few CASSGISGPYNEQFF TGTGCCAGCAGTGGAATTAGCGGCCCTTACAATGAGCAGTTCTTC
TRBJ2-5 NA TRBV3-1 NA CASSNTPQETQYF TGTGCCAGCAGCAACACTCCACAAGAGACCCAGTACTTC
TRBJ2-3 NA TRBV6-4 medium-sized CASSDKATDTQYF TGTGCCAGCAGTGACAAGGCCACAGATACGCAGTATTTT
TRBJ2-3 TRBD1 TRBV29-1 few CSERTGGASDTQYF TGCAGCGAGCGGACAGGGGGCGCATCAGATACGCAGTATTTT
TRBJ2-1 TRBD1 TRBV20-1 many CSATTGTGYNEQFF TGCAGTGCTACTACCGGGACAGGGTACAATGAGCAGTTCTTC
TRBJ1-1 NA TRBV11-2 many CASSFSGNAEAFF TGTGCCAGCAGCTTTTCGGGAAACGCTGAAGCTTTCTTT